Presented here are 15 T cell receptor beta chains from one specimen sequenced in a study of read filtering for tumor transcriptome and immune sequencing (dated by TCRdb to the early 2020s). Sequencer: Illumina HiSeq 4000. TCR libraries were constructed from about 400 ng RNA using the Immunoverse kit, and molecular barcoded adaptors covering alpha/delta and beta/gamma chains were employed. Clones were called with MiXCR by TCRdb after fastp trimmed the public reads at Q25, and only in-frame beta chains were retained. For every CDR3 protein sequence, its rows merge into one entry that carries the most common genes and DNA. Within this sample are 130,000 or so distinct CDR3 sequences, with around 13% of them counted one time only. The leading ten clones occupy around 8.2% of the sample. Sequenced sample: a population of CD138-negative cells sorted from bone marrow. The sample's cell subset or site, from its label and the paper: bone marrow mononuclear cells depleted of CD138+ plasma/myeloma cells by negative magnetic selection. The receptors shown here come from a donor at least 40 years old with multiple myeloma.

A remark on this clonotype: This clone may be a read error of a much larger clone one base away. The rearrangement uses TRBV11-2 and TRBJ2-2, with a tentative D call TRBD2 (5 bases). The CDR3 is made up of 17 amino acids. Germline CDR1 is SGHAT and CDR2 is FQNNGV. The CDR3 sequence: CASSRFPIPPGTGELLF. CDR3 coding DNA: TGCGCCAGCAGCCGATTCCCCATCCCACCCGGAACCGGGGAGCTGCTTTTT.

This clonotype was recorded at least ten times. V usage is TRBV20-1 and J usage is TRBJ2-1; 10 positions match TRBD1. Looked up from germline, CDR1 is DFQATT and CDR2 is SNEGSKA (reference sequence). CDR3 length equals 13 residues. With V trimmed by 5 bases and J by 8 bases, 6 bases remained unmatched. CDR3 in amino acids: CSAARTGGDEQFF. CDR3 coding DNA: TGCAGTGCTGCCCGGACAGGGGGAGATGAGCAGTTCTTC.

This clonotype was recorded at least ten times. The chain is built from TRBV6-2 or TRBV6-3 and TRBJ2-1, with 9 nucleotides matching TRBD2. After removal of 8 bases from V and 2 bases from J, the junction contained 7 bases not matched to a gene. Germline V lookup: CDR1 MNHEY, CDR2 SVGEGT. The CDR3 length is 15 residues. This chain's CDR3 is CASGGASGTYNEQFF. DNA for the CDR3: TGTGCCAGCGGGGGGGCTAGCGGGACCTACAATGAGCAGTTCTTC.

This clonotype occurred many times. The V and J genes are TRBV12-3 or TRBV12-4 and TRBJ1-1, with D tentatively TRBD1 (5 bases). The CDR3 contains 13 residues. V lost 0 bases to trimming and J lost 7 bases, with 9 bases between them. The CDR3 sequence: CASSLAAGVEAFF. The CDR3, as DNA: TGTGCCAGCAGTTTAGCGGCGGGGGTTGAAGCTTTCTTT.

This clonotype was counted ten times or more. The V gene is TRBV3-1, the J gene TRBJ2-3; no reliable D call. V was clipped by 2 bases and J by 4 bases, with 4 bases between them. The CDR3 spans 12 residues. Germline CDR1 reads LGHDT; CDR2 reads YNNKEL (reference sequence). CDR3: CASSQISDTQYF. The CDR3 coding sequence is TGTGCCAGCAGCCAAATCTCAGATACGCAGTATTTT.

As to this clonotype: Just one base apart from a much larger clone, this may be a read error. The rearrangement uses TRBV7-2 and TRBJ2-7, with D hard to call. The CDR3 length is 12 residues. Germline values: CDR1 SGHTA, CDR2 FQGNSA. The V end was cut by 5 bases, the J end by 5 bases, with 10 bases between. In DNA form, the CDR3 reads TGTGCCAGCAGCCGCCTTCCCCACGAGCAGTACTTC. Translating gives CASSRLPHEQYF.

As regards this clonotype: One end of the junction does not line up with germline, which may come from a read error. The rearrangement links TRBV3-1 to TRBJ2-1; perhaps TRBD2 as D (6 bases). This CDR3 region has 17 residues. Germline-derived CDR1 and CDR2 are LGHDT and YNNKEL (reference sequence). CDR3 residues: CAGSLRTNRTEHNEQFF. Written as DNA, the CDR3 is TGTGCCGGCAGTCTGAGGACTAATCGGACCGAACACAATGAGCAGTTCTTC.

This clonotype showed up many times. CDR3 coding DNA: TGCAGTGCTAGAGTAGGCGGGAAAATTTACGAGCAGTACTTC. This codes for CSARVGGKIYEQYF. This chain joins TRBV20-1 and TRBJ2-7; D possibly corresponds to TRBD2 (6 bases). CDR1 and CDR2 from the germline V gene are DFQATT and SNEGSKA (reference sequence). This CDR3 spans 14 amino acids. The V gene lost 1 base and the J gene lost 4 bases, with 14 bases spanning the gap.

Details on this clonotype: One base separates it from a far larger clone, so it is likely a read error. The chain recombines TRBV11-1 with TRBJ2-1, with D tentatively TRBD1 (6 bases). Trimming took 1 base from V and 6 from J, leaving 16 bases between them. Germline V gives CDR1 SGHAT, CDR2 FQDESV (reference sequence). The CDR3 has 16 amino acids. CDR3 nucleotide sequence: TGTGCCAGCAGCTTAGAGGGAAGGGGGACCTGCAATGAGCAGTTCTTC. Translation: CASSLEGRGTCNEQFF.

The sample holds many counts of this clonotype. This rearrangement joins TRBV5-5 to TRBJ2-1, with D perhaps TRBD2 (5 bases). V lost 0 bases to trimming and J lost 7 bases, with 14 bases between them. Germline V CDR1 and CDR2: SGHKS, YYEKEE (reference sequence). The CDR3 has 15 residues. CDR3 sequence: CASSLAGRRHNEQFF. CDR3 sequence (DNA): TGTGCCAGCAGCTTGGCCGGTCGGAGGCATAATGAGCAGTTCTTC.

Only a few counts were recorded for this clonotype. The chain recombines TRBV27 with TRBJ2-7; 13 nucleotides match TRBD2. The length of the CDR3 is 16 residues. From germline, CDR1 is MNHEY and CDR2 SMNVEV (reference sequence). The V and J ends lost 7 bases and 0 bases, in that order; junction bases with no gene match: 6. Written as DNA, the CDR3 is TGTGCCAGCACCGAAACTAGCGGGAGGGGCTCCTACGAGCAGTACTTC. Its protein is CASTETSGRGSYEQYF.

This clonotype was seen at least ten times. J is TRBJ2-7 and V is TRBV30; TRBD2 matches at 10 bases. Germline V gene data show CDR1 as GTSNPN and CDR2 as SVGIG (reference sequence). The CDR3 loop spans 17 amino acids. Germline trimming cut 8 bases from V and 5 bases from J; bases unmatched to any gene: 21. The CDR3 loop reads CAAHRGWGKAGGNEQYF. DNA of the CDR3: TGTGCCGCGCACAGGGGGTGGGGGAAAGCGGGAGGGAACGAGCAGTACTTC.

This clonotype showed up many times. The genes are TRBV4-1 and TRBJ2-1; 10 positions match TRBD1. The germline V gene encodes CDR1 MGHRA and CDR2 YSYEKL. CDR3 length: 17 amino acids. V gave up 5 bases and J gave up 8 bases; unmatched junction bases: 15. CDR3 protein: CASSNLRTGGPEDEQFF. CDR3 DNA: TGCGCCAGCAGCAACCTGCGGACAGGGGGACCCGAAGATGAGCAGTTCTTC.

Ten or more counts support this clonotype. The gene calls are TRBV7-6 and TRBJ2-1, with D perhaps TRBD1 (6 bases). V was trimmed by 5 bases and J by 6 bases, leaving 14 bases between them. Germline CDR1 is SGHVS and CDR2 is FNYEAQ. This CDR3 is built from 14 residues. As DNA, the CDR3 is TGTGCCAGCAGCCAAAGGGGGAAGGGCAATGAGCAGTTCTTC. Its protein is CASSQRGKGNEQFF.

Many counts were recorded for this clonotype. The chain combines TRBV12-3 or TRBV12-4 with TRBJ2-3; 10 bases align to TRBD1. J gave up 4 bases and V 5 bases, and 9 bases lay outside the gene matches. This CDR3 spans 16 amino acids. DNA for the CDR3: TGTGCCAGCAGTCGGGGACAGGGGTCGACCCCAGATACGCAGTATTTT. Its protein product is CASSRGQGSTPDTQYF.